The 20 T cell receptor beta chains below come from one sample, sequenced in a study of blood T cell repertoires in COVID-19. TCRdb's table, derived via immunoSEQ multiplex PCR, lists solely in-frame clones and lacks some. The repertoire has about 180,000 clones, approximately 80% of them found once; the top ten carry 6% to 8.5%. The material sequenced was peripheral blood. These receptor sequences come from a human donor in a cohort sampled during active COVID-19.

The J gene is TRBJ2-3, the V gene TRBV9, with TRBD1 as a possible D gene (5 bases). The CDR3 contains 13 residues. Trimming stripped 0 bases from V and 4 bases from J, with 6 bases between. Germline assignment: CDR1 SGDLS and CDR2 YYNGEE. The CDR3 loop reads CASSVETADTQYF. DNA of the CDR3: TGTGCCAGCAGCGTAGAGACAGCAGATACGCAGTATTTT.

V gene TRBV7-9 combines with J gene TRBJ1-1; D possibly corresponds to TRBD1 (6 bases). Germline-derived CDR1 and CDR2 are SEHNR and FQNEAQ (reference sequence). This CDR3 has 15 residues. Trimming pared 0 bases from V and 1 base from J, leaving 9 bases between. This CDR3 reads CASSLAGRGNTEAFF. DNA for the CDR3: TGTGCCAGCAGCTTAGCGGGCAGGGGGAACACTGAAGCTTTCTTT.

The chain links TRBV11-3 to TRBJ1-5, with a possible D match to TRBD1 (6 bases). V gave up 2 bases and J gave up 7 bases, with 18 bases separating them. This CDR3 contains 16 residues. Germline CDR1 SGHNT, CDR2 YENEEA. The CDR3 is CASSLPRGGKWQPQHF. The CDR3 bases are TGTGCCAGCAGCTTACCTCGAGGGGGAAAGTGGCAGCCCCAGCATTTT.

The rearrangement uses TRBV5-8 and TRBJ2-1, with TRBD1 identical over 8 bases. V gave up 8 bases and J gave up 0 bases; unmatched junction bases: 10. This CDR3 region has 16 residues. Germline-derived CDR1 and CDR2 are SGHTS and YDEGEE. DNA for the CDR3: TGTGCCAGTCTGGGGTACAGGGGGAGCTCCTACAATGAGCAGTTCTTC. Residues: CASLGYRGSSYNEQFF.

The table lists this clone with a few counts. V is TRBV7-3 and J is TRBJ2-1; 14 positions match TRBD2. V was clipped by 5 bases and J by 5 bases; unmatched bases: 8. CDR1 and CDR2 (germline): SGHTA, FQGTGA. This CDR3 has 17 residues. The CDR3 DNA reads TGTGCCAGCAGCCGCCCGGGACTAGCGGGGGAGGACAATGAGCAGTTCTTC. Protein product: CASSRPGLAGEDNEQFF.

The chain carries TRBV16 and TRBJ1-6; no firm D call. The CDR3 is made up of 18 amino acids. V was shortened by 2 bases and J by 0 bases, with 14 bases between the two germline ends. CDR1 KGHSY and CDR2 FQNENV come from the germline V gene. This chain's CDR3 is CASSQRAGASSYNSPLHF. In DNA, the CDR3 is TGTGCCAGCAGCCAAAGAGCGGGCGCTTCCTCCTATAATTCACCCCTCCACTTT. The variable domain in full, completed from reference TRBV16 and TRBJ1-6, reads GEEVAQTPKHLVRGEGQKAKLYCAPIKGHSYVFWYQQVLKNEFKFLISFQNENVFDETGMPKERFSAKCLPNSPCSLEIQATKLEDSAVYFCASSQRAGASSYNSPLHFGNGTRLTVT.

As concerns this clone: No DNA is shown, since the ends of the CDR3 on it are uncertain; the CDR3 is the one TCRdb lists. This sequence joins TRBV3-1 (or the pseudogene TRBV3-2) and TRBJ1-1; the D call in the table, TRBD1, was not verified against the DNA. Germline V gene sequence: CDR1 LGHDT, CDR2 YNNKEL (reference sequence). A total of 14 residues make up the CDR3, ends included. CDR3 protein: CASSGQGEAFFGIF.

The chain employs TRBV10-3 and TRBJ2-1; 10 bases are shared with TRBD2. J lost 0 bases, V lost 3 bases, and 5 bases had no gene match. CDR3 length: 17 amino acids. Germline CDR1 is ENHRY and CDR2 is SYGVKD. The CDR3 is CAISELAGSDSYNEQFF. The CDR3 DNA is TGTGCCATCAGTGAACTAGCGGGGTCCGACTCCTACAATGAGCAGTTCTTC.

The chain links TRBV4-1 to TRBJ1-2; D uncertain. V was clipped by 4 bases and J by 4 bases, with 7 bases between them. Germline lookup yields CDR1 MGHRA and CDR2 YSYEKL. This CDR3 is 12 amino acids long. CDR3 sequence: CASSPDTYGYTF. The CDR3 nucleotides are TGCGCCAGCAGCCCCGACACCTATGGCTACACCTTC.

In this sample, this clone turned up a few times. The chain couples TRBV27 to TRBJ1-2, with D hard to call. The CDR3 spans 14 residues. The V gene lost 7 bases and the J gene lost 8 bases, with 20 bases spanning the gap. Germline V lookup: CDR1 MNHEY, CDR2 SMNVEV (reference sequence). CDR3 in amino acids: CASTTTDGTRGYTF. The CDR3 DNA sequence: TGTGCCAGCACCACGACGGACGGAACTAGGGGCTACACCTTC.

The rearrangement uses TRBV4-1 and TRBJ1-1; a possible D gene is TRBD1 (5 bases). V was cut by 3 bases and J by 2 bases, with 10 bases left in between. The CDR3 length is 14 residues. The germline V gene encodes CDR1 MGHRA and CDR2 YSYEKL. The CDR3 nucleotides are TGCGCCAGCAGCCAGGCTGACAGAAACACTGAAGCTTTCTTT. Translating gives CASSQADRNTEAFF.

This chain links TRBV7-9 with TRBJ1-1; D is possibly TRBD1 (6 bases). Trimming stripped 7 bases from V and 8 bases from J, with 8 bases between. Germline V gives CDR1 SEHNR, CDR2 FQNEAQ (reference sequence). The CDR3 has 10 amino acids. CDR3 sequence reads: CASNDREAFF. The CDR3, as DNA: TGTGCCAGCAATGACAGGGAAGCTTTCTTT.

CDR3: CASSFRGMTYEQYF. CDR3 sequence (DNA): TGTGCCAGCAGTTTTCGGGGTATGACCTACGAGCAGTACTTC. V and J are TRBV28 and TRBJ2-7, with D possibly TRBD2 on 5 matching bases. The CDR3 has 14 residues. Trimming shortened V by 3 bases and J by 2 bases, and 11 bases separated the two germline ends. Germline assignment: CDR1 MDHEN and CDR2 SYDVKM.

The V call is TRBV6-5, the J call TRBJ2-7; a possible D gene is TRBD2 (5 bases). V was clipped by 7 bases and J by 3 bases, with 10 bases between them. CDR3 length: 12 amino acids. Germline-derived CDR1 and CDR2 are MNHEY and SVGAGI. CDR3 protein: CASTPSIYEQYF. CDR3 bases: TGTGCCAGCACCCCTAGCATCTACGAGCAGTACTTC.

V usage is TRBV6-6 and J usage is TRBJ2-7; D call uncertain. The germline gives CDR1 MNHNY, CDR2 SVGAGI (reference sequence). CDR3 length equals 15 residues. V gave up 4 bases and J gave up 0 bases, with 13 bases separating them. The CDR3 reads CASSSQRGFSYEQYF. In DNA, the CDR3 is TGTGCCAGCAGTTCCCAACGAGGATTCTCCTACGAGCAGTACTTC.

This chain connects TRBV5-1 to TRBJ2-1, with D possibly being TRBD2 (5 bases). CDR3 length: 16 amino acids. V was clipped by 2 bases and J by 0 bases, with 12 bases between them. Germline V gene sequence: CDR1 SGHRS, CDR2 YFSETQ. CDR3 sequence: CASSLTLGSSYNEQFF. CDR3 DNA sequence: TGCGCCAGCAGCTTAACTCTTGGGAGCTCCTACAATGAGCAGTTCTTC.

V and J are TRBV23-1 and TRBJ1-5; the match to TRBD1 covers 7 bases. TRBV23-1 is flagged as an ORF with uncertain function. The CDR3 has 16 amino acids. Unmatched junction bases numbered 7, after V lost 3 bases and J lost 2 bases. The CDR3 nucleotides read TGCGCCAGCAGTCATACAGGGGTCTGGGGCAATCAGCCCCAGCATTTT. It specifies CASSHTGVWGNQPQHF.

The chain has TRBV27 and TRBJ1-6, with 7 bases matching TRBD1. The CDR3 totals 14 residues. The V gene end was trimmed by 6 bases and the J gene end by 9 bases; junction bases not matched to a gene: 8. CDR1 is MNHEY, CDR2 SMNVEV, per germline (reference sequence). The CDR3 is CASRQGVKVSPLHF. CDR3 DNA: TGTGCCAGCAGGCAGGGGGTGAAGGTTTCACCCCTCCACTTT.

The chain has TRBV5-1 and TRBJ2-3; TRBD2 matches at 10 bases. The CDR3 sequence is 18 residues long. Looked up from germline, CDR1 is SGHRS and CDR2 is YFSETQ. With 4 bases clipped from V and 2 bases from J, the junction kept 13 bases outside the gene matches. CDR3 sequence: CASSDELAGARATDTQYF. CDR3 DNA: TGCGCCAGCAGCGACGAGCTAGCGGGGGCTAGGGCCACAGATACGCAGTATTTT.

V is TRBV9 and J is TRBJ1-2; D unresolved. The V gene's germline CDR1 is SGDLS and CDR2 YYNGEE. V lost 4 bases and J 8 bases, leaving 21 bases between the germline ends. The CDR3 totals 15 residues. CDR3 bases: TGTGCCAGCAGCCCACAGCTCGCGGGCGGGCAGGGCTACACCTTC. Translated: CASSPQLAGGQGYTF.